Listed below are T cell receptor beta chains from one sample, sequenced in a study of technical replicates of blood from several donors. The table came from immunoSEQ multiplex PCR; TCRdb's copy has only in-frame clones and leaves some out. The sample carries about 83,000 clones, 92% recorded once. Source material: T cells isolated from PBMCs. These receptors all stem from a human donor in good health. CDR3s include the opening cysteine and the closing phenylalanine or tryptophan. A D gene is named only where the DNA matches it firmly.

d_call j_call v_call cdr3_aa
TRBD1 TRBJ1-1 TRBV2 CASDRGTEAFF
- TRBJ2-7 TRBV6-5 CASSPGAPGRDEQYF
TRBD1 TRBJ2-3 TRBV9 CASSEGQGHYTDTQYF
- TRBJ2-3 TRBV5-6 CASSSRTGSTDTQYF
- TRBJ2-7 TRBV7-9 CASTPRGGSYEQYF
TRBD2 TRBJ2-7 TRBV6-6 CASSYIRLAGQYF
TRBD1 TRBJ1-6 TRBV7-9 CASSLRTGPNSPLHF
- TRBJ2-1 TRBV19 CASSIDPGEQFF
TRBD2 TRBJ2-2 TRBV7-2 CAIPGLAGGELFF
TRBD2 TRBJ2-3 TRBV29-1 CSVDGAYRTSGRTDTQYF
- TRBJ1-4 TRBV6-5 CASSYSASGAEKLFF